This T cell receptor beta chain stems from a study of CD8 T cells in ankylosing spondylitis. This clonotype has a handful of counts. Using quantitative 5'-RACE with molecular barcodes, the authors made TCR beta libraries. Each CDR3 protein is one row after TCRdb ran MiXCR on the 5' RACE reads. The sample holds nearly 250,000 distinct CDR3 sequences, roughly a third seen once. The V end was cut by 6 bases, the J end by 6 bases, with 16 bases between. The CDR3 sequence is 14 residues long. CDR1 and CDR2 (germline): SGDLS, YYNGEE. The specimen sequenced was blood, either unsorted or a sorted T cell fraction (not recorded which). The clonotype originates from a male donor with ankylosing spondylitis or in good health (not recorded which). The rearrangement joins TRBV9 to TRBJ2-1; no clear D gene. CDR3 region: CASTMSLWANEQFF. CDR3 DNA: TGTGCCAGCACCATGAGTTTGTGGGCCAATGAGCAGTTCTTC.